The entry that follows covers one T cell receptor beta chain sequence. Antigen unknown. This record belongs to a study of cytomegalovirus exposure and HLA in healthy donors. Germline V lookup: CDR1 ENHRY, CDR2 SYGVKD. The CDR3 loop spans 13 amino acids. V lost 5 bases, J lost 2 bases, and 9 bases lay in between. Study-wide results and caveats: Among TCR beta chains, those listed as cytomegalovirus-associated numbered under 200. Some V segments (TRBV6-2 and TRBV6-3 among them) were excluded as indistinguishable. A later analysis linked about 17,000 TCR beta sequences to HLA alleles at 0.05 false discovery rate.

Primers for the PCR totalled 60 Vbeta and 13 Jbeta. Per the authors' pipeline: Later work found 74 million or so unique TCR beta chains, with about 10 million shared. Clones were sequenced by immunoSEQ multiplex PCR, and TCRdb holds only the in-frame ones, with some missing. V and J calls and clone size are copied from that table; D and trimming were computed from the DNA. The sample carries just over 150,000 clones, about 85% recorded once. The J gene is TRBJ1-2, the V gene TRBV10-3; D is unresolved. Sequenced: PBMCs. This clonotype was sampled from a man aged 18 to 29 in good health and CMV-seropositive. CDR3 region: CAISPDSNYGYTF. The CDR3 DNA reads TGTGCCATCAGTCCGGACTCAAACTATGGCTACACCTTC.